Reported below is one T cell receptor beta chain. V lost 6 bases and J lost 5, with 19 bases in between. The CDR3 totals 16 residues. Germline V gene sequence: CDR1 SNHLY, CDR2 FYNNEI. These data originate in a study of blood T cell repertoires in COVID-19. Study details: Some COVID-19 samples were acute and others convalescent; all came from the United States, Italy and Spain. T cells, B-cell-depleted T cells, or PBMCs provided the cDNA or gDNA that served as material.

TCRdb's table, derived via immunoSEQ multiplex PCR, lists solely in-frame clones and lacks some. The sample shows 70,000 or so clones, around 91% of them seen only once. Material: peripheral blood. This receptor was taken from a human donor in a cohort sampled during active COVID-19. V gene TRBV2 combines with J gene TRBJ1-4; D is perhaps TRBD1 (5 bases). Here the CDR3 DNA reads TGTGCCAGCAGCCTGCCCCTTATGGCAGGGAATGAAAAACTGTTTTTT. As protein: CASSLPLMAGNEKLFF. Full variable domain (outside the CDR3, taken from reference TRBV2 and TRBJ1-4): EPEVTQTPSHQVTQMGQEVILRCVPISNHLYFYWYRQILGQKVEFLVSFYNNEISEKSEIFDDQFSVERPDGSNFTLKIRSTKLEDSAMYFCASSLPLMAGNEKLFFGSGTQLSVL.